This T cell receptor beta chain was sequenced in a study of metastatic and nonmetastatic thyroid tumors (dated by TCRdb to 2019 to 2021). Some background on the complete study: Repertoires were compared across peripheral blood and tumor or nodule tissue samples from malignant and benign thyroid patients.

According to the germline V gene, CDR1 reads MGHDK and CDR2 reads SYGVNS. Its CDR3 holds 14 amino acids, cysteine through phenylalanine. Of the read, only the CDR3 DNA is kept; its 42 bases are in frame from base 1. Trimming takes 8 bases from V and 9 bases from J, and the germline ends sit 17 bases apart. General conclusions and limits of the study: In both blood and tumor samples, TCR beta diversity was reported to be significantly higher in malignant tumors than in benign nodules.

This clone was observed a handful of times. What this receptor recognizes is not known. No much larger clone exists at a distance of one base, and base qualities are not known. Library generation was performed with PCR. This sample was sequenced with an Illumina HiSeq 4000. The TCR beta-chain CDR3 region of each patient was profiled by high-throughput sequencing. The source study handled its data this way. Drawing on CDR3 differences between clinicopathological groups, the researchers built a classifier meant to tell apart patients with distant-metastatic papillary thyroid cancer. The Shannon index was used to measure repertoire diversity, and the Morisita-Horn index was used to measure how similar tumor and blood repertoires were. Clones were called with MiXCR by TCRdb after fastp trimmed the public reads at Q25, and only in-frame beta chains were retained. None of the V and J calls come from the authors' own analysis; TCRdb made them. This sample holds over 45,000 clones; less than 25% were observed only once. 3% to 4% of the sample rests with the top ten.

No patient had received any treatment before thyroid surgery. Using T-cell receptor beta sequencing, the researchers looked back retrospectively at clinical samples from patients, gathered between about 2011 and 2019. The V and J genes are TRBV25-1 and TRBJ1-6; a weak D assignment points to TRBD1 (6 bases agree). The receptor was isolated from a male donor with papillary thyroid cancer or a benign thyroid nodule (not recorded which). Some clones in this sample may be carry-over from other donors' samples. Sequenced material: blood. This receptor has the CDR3 CASSGTGCSSPLHF. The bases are TGTGCCAGCTCTGGTACAGGGTGTAGTTCACCCCTCCACTTT.